This T cell receptor (beta chain) emerged from a study of cytomegalovirus exposure and HLA in healthy donors. In the study overall: The study placed over 65% of its 398 genotyped donors in the Caucasian-associated ancestry cluster.

V shed 4 bases, J shed 3 bases, and the junction held 11 bases outside the gene matches. Germline CDR1 reads SGHVS; CDR2 reads FQNEAQ. This CDR3 has 17 residues. The primer mix had 60 Vbeta and 13 Jbeta primers. Data came from immunoSEQ multiplex PCR; TCRdb stores just in-frame clones and leaves some out. Here the sample spans some 150,000 clones, about 80% being singletons. At sampling all donors were nominally healthy, likely with unrecorded immune exposures. This TCR was sampled from a young man in good health and CMV-seronegative. The sequenced sample consisted of PBMCs. V and J are TRBV7-8 and TRBJ1-1; 10 bases agree with TRBD1. The CDR3 DNA sequence: TGTGCCAGCAGCTCAACCCGTTTGACAGGGGGCTACACTGAAGCTTTCTTT. Protein: CASSSTRLTGGYTEAFF.